A selection of T cell receptor beta chains follows, all from one sample in a study of T cell repertoires and HLA-DP antigens. These receptors' targets are unknown. Assay: immunoSEQ multiplex PCR; the TCRdb copy retains only in-frame clones and omits some. The table has 90,000 to 130,000 clones, 80% to 95% seen once; the top ten hold 0.25% to 0.3%. The specimen sequenced was CD4+ T cells from PBMCs. These receptors all stem from a young woman in good health and CMV-seronegative. CDR3s include the opening cysteine and the closing phenylalanine or tryptophan. Fields, in order: V gene, D gene, clone size, J gene, CDR3 protein, CDR3 DNA. The D gene is left open where the match is weak. Size values are once, few and many counts, or a class for expanded clones, and some rows have none.

v_gene: TRBV15
d_gene: TRBD2
abundance: -
j_gene: TRBJ2-1
CDR3aa: CATSSGVAGGSYNEQFF
CDR3nt: TGTGCCACCAGCAGTGGGGTAGCGGGAGGCTCCTACAATGAGCAGTTCTTC

v_gene: TRBV7-2
d_gene: -
abundance: -
j_gene: TRBJ2-5
CDR3aa: CASSLAREETQYF
CDR3nt: TGTGCCAGCAGCTTGGCCAGGGAAGAGACCCAGTACTTC

v_gene: TRBV7-8
d_gene: -
abundance: -
j_gene: TRBJ1-1
CDR3aa: CASSLARRGMNTEAFF
CDR3nt: TGTGCCAGCAGCTTAGCGCGAAGGGGTATGAACACTGAAGCTTTCTTT

v_gene: TRBV6-5
d_gene: -
abundance: few
j_gene: TRBJ2-7
CDR3aa: CAAAPGALYEQYF
CDR3nt: TGTGCCGCGGCACCGGGGGCACTCTACGAGCAGTACTTC

v_gene: TRBV2
d_gene: TRBD1
abundance: -
j_gene: TRBJ2-1
CDR3aa: CASIIEGAITEQFF
CDR3nt: TGTGCCAGCATTATTGAGGGGGCGATTACAGAGCAGTTCTTC

v_gene: TRBV2
d_gene: TRBD1
abundance: -
j_gene: TRBJ2-5
CDR3aa: CASSTQGNQETQYF
CDR3nt: TGTGCCAGCAGTACACAGGGGAATCAAGAGACCCAGTACTTC

v_gene: TRBV18
d_gene: TRBD1
abundance: -
j_gene: TRBJ1-1
CDR3aa: CASSPQQGAAEAFF
CDR3nt: TGTGCCAGCTCACCACAGCAGGGGGCGGCTGAAGCTTTCTTT

v_gene: TRBV28
d_gene: -
abundance: -
j_gene: TRBJ1-5
CDR3aa: CASSFHLARGTVSQPQHF
CDR3nt: TGTGCCAGCAGTTTCCACCTTGCGAGGGGCACAGTGAGTCAGCCCCAGCATTTT

v_gene: TRBV19
d_gene: -
abundance: -
j_gene: TRBJ2-3
CDR3aa: CATRPYRDGAFTDTQYF
CDR3nt: TGTGCCACCCGACCCTACAGGGATGGGGCCTTCACAGATACGCAGTATTTT

v_gene: TRBV7-2
d_gene: -
abundance: -
j_gene: TRBJ1-2
CDR3aa: CASSTRFAGNGYTF
CDR3nt: TGTGCCAGCAGCACACGTTTCGCAGGCAATGGCTACACCTTC

v_gene: TRBV5-1
d_gene: -
abundance: -
j_gene: TRBJ1-6
CDR3aa: CASSLRPGGVNSPLHF
CDR3nt: TGCGCCAGCAGCTTGAGGCCGGGAGGGGTTAATTCACCCCTCCACTTT

v_gene: TRBV5-6
d_gene: TRBD1
abundance: -
j_gene: TRBJ1-6
CDR3aa: CASSQDRDGSPLHF
CDR3nt: TGTGCCAGCAGCCAAGACAGGGATGGGTCACCCCTCCACTTT

v_gene: TRBV7-2
d_gene: -
abundance: -
j_gene: TRBJ1-3
CDR3aa: CASSKFRDTVSSGNTIYF
CDR3nt: TGTGCCAGCAGCAAATTCCGGGACACCGTAAGCTCTGGAAACACCATATATTTT

v_gene: TRBV18
d_gene: -
abundance: -
j_gene: TRBJ1-4
CDR3aa: CASSPAWGAKGISEKLFF
CDR3nt: TGTGCCAGCTCACCGGCGTGGGGGGCCAAAGGAATTAGTGAAAAACTGTTTTTT

v_gene: TRBV5-4
d_gene: TRBD2
abundance: -
j_gene: TRBJ2-5
CDR3aa: CASSLAVGRGETQYF
CDR3nt: TGTGCCAGCAGCTTGGCCGTCGGGAGGGGAGAGACCCAGTACTTC

v_gene: TRBV7-6
d_gene: -
abundance: -
j_gene: TRBJ1-1
CDR3aa: CASSLDRNTEAFF
CDR3nt: TGTGCCAGCAGCTTAGACAGGAACACTGAAGCTTTCTTT

v_gene: TRBV6-5
d_gene: -
abundance: -
j_gene: TRBJ1-1
CDR3aa: CASRAEGGMNTEAFF
CDR3nt: TGTGCCAGCAGAGCTGAGGGAGGAATGAACACTGAAGCTTTCTTT

v_gene: TRBV25-1
d_gene: TRBD1
abundance: -
j_gene: TRBJ2-7
CDR3aa: CASSESRTGLNEQYF
CDR3nt: TGTGCCAGCAGTGAATCCAGGACAGGGCTAAACGAGCAGTACTTC

v_gene: TRBV10-2
d_gene: -
abundance: -
j_gene: TRBJ1-6
CDR3aa: CASSRTASSYNSPLHF
CDR3nt: TGCGCCAGCAGTAGGACGGCGAGCTCCTATAATTCACCCCTCCACTTT

v_gene: TRBV5-1
d_gene: -
abundance: once
j_gene: TRBJ2-3
CDR3aa: CASSVKRGTDTQYF
CDR3nt: TGCGCCAGCAGTGTCAAGCGGGGCACAGATACGCAGTATTTT

v_gene: TRBV27
d_gene: -
abundance: -
j_gene: TRBJ2-2
CDR3aa: CASSFQGRGELFF
CDR3nt: TGTGCCAGCAGTTTCCAGGGAAGAGGGGAGCTGTTTTTT

v_gene: TRBV18
d_gene: -
abundance: -
j_gene: TRBJ2-2
CDR3aa: CASAPGVPGELFF
CDR3nt: TGTGCCAGCGCGCCCGGAGTTCCCGGGGAGCTGTTTTTT

v_gene: TRBV4-2
d_gene: TRBD1
abundance: few
j_gene: TRBJ2-1
CDR3aa: CASTRSDREFGEQFF
CDR3nt: TGTGCCAGCACCCGGTCGGACAGGGAATTTGGTGAGCAGTTCTTC

v_gene: TRBV27
d_gene: -
abundance: -
j_gene: TRBJ1-1
CDR3aa: CASSRGGRGTEAFF
CDR3nt: TGTGCCAGCAGTCGAGGGGGGCGGGGCACTGAAGCTTTCTTT

v_gene: TRBV19
d_gene: TRBD2
abundance: -
j_gene: TRBJ2-5
CDR3aa: CASSVIAGWQETQYF
CDR3nt: TGTGCCAGTAGTGTGATAGCGGGATGGCAAGAGACCCAGTACTTC

v_gene: TRBV18
d_gene: -
abundance: -
j_gene: TRBJ1-1
CDR3aa: CASFPTGSDTEAFF
CDR3nt: TGTGCCAGCTTTCCCACAGGGAGTGACACTGAAGCTTTCTTT

v_gene: TRBV6-6
d_gene: -
abundance: -
j_gene: TRBJ1-3
CDR3aa: CASSWSGVGDTIYF
CDR3nt: TGTGCCAGCAGTTGGTCAGGGGTTGGAGACACCATATATTTT